The 8 T cell receptor beta chains presented below share a single source sample, sequenced in a study of T cells after yellow fever vaccination. TCRdb itself ran the 5' RACE reads through MiXCR, one entry per CDR3 protein. There are about 300,000 distinct CDR3 sequences in the sample; 7.5% to 9% occur only once, and approximately 3.5% lies in the top ten. The starting material was CD4+ T cells sorted from PBMCs, obtained 5 days after the yellow fever booster vaccination. The receptor source for this set is a man between 18 and 29 years old who received the YFV17D yellow fever vaccine.

V and J are TRBV6-5 and TRBJ2-6, with D uncertain. Per germline, CDR1 MNHEY and CDR2 SVGAGI. V gave up 2 bases and J gave up 4 bases, with 9 bases separating them. This CDR3 is 15 amino acids long. The CDR3 loop reads CASSYRQSGANVLTF. CDR3 coding DNA: TGTGCCAGCAGTTACCGGCAGTCCGGGGCCAACGTCCTGACTTTC.

This clonotype was seen only a few times. V is TRBV27 and J is TRBJ2-5; D unclear. The CDR3 sequence is 13 residues long. V was trimmed by 5 bases and J by 4 bases, leaving 11 bases between them. Germline CDR1 is MNHEY and CDR2 is SMNVEV (reference sequence). The CDR3 loop is CASSQRAAETQYF. CDR3 sequence (DNA): TGTGCCAGCAGTCAAAGGGCAGCAGAGACCCAGTACTTC.

This clonotype was recorded at least ten times. J is TRBJ2-3 and V is TRBV5-1; maybe TRBD1 (6 bases). The CDR3 has 14 amino acids. Per the germline V gene, CDR1 is SGHRS and CDR2 is YFSETQ. V lost 0 bases and J 5 bases, leaving 10 bases between the germline ends. The CDR3 region has the DNA TGCGCCAGCAGCTTGGAAGGGGGTGAAGATACGCAGTATTTT. Translated, it gives CASSLEGGEDTQYF.

This sequence joins TRBV19 and TRBJ2-6, with unresolved D. The CDR3 totals 17 residues. V lost 9 bases and J lost 0, with 18 bases in between. In germline, CDR1 is LNHDA, CDR2 SQIVND (reference sequence). This CDR3 is CASWGKIQSSGANVLTF. The DNA of the CDR3 is TGTGCCAGCTGGGGTAAAATACAGAGCTCTGGGGCCAACGTCCTGACTTTC.

The J gene is TRBJ2-2, the V gene TRBV6-4; D might be TRBD1 or TRBD2, each matching 7 bases. The CDR3 is made up of 14 amino acids. Germline loops: CDR1 MRHNA, CDR2 SNTAGT. V gave up 3 bases and J gave up 7 bases, with 12 bases separating them. The CDR3 sequence: CASSEQGGIGELFF. In DNA, the CDR3 is TGTGCCAGCAGTGAGCAGGGGGGGATCGGGGAGCTGTTTTTT.

The chain couples TRBV18 to TRBJ2-1, with a weak D call TRBD2 (5 bases). CDR3 length: 14 residues. Germline V lookup: CDR1 KGHSH, CDR2 LQKENI. V dropped 3 bases and J dropped 8 bases, with 14 bases sitting between them. The CDR3 sequence: CASSPSFSGDEQFF. As DNA, the CDR3 is TGTGCCAGCTCACCGTCATTCAGCGGAGATGAGCAGTTCTTC.

The chain combines TRBV5-5 with TRBJ1-6; D gene uncertain. Germline assignment: CDR1 SGHKS and CDR2 YYEKEE (reference sequence). The V end lost 0 bases, the J end lost 14 bases, and 9 bases lay between the germline ends. This CDR3 comprises 12 residues. Written as DNA, the CDR3 is TGTGCCAGCAGCTTGGACCCACCGACCCTCCACTTT. Protein: CASSLDPPTLHF.

This clonotype was detected many times. The rearrangement links TRBV7-9 to TRBJ2-2, with D perhaps given as TRBD1 or TRBD2 (5 bases each). Trimming took 5 bases from V and 1 from J, leaving 14 bases between them. The CDR3 has 16 amino acids. CDR1 is SEHNR, CDR2 FQNEAQ, per germline (reference sequence). The CDR3 here is CASSRPPGRNTGELFF. In DNA, the CDR3 is TGTGCCAGCAGCCGACCACCGGGACGGAACACCGGGGAGCTGTTTTTT. The complete variable domain, with remaining parts taken from reference TRBV7-9 and TRBJ2-2, reads DTGVSQNPRHKITKRGQNVTFRCDPISEHNRLYWYRQTLGQGPEFLTYFQNEAQLEKSRLLSDRFSAERPKGSFSTLEIQRTEQGDSAMYLCASSRPPGRNTGELFFGEGSRLTVL.